This passage covers 31 T cell receptor beta chains from one sample sequenced in a study of T cell changes during pregnancy in multiple sclerosis. Using immunoSEQ multiplex PCR, the repertoire was profiled, and TCRdb retains in-frame clones only, with some absent. This table has tens of thousands of clones, approximately 90% appearing once. The sequencing used CD8+ T cells from peripheral blood mononuclear cells, collected before pregnancy. These receptors were collected from a female donor with multiple sclerosis, enrolled in a pregnancy study.

This chain joins TRBV29-1 and TRBJ2-1; D might be TRBD1 (5 bases). Germline CDR1 and CDR2: SQVTM and ANQGSEA. The CDR3 sequence is 18 residues long. Between the trimmed V and J ends, which lost 1 base and 0 bases, there was a span of 19 bases. In nucleotides, the CDR3 is TGCAGCGTTGAAGGAGTCCCACTGGGGCTGAGCTCCTACAATGAGCAGTTCTTC. This translates into CSVEGVPLGLSSYNEQFF.

The gene calls are TRBV27 and TRBJ2-7, with D possibly matching TRBD2 (6 bases). Germline V gives CDR1 MNHEY, CDR2 SMNVEV (reference sequence). The CDR3 loop spans 14 amino acids. Trimming removed 1 base from V and 5 bases from J, with 12 bases in between. CDR3 bases: TGTGCCAGCAGTTTATACGCTATAGCGGACGAGCAGTACTTC. Residues: CASSLYAIADEQYF.

The chain joins TRBV5-5 to TRBJ2-1; D not resolved. The CDR3 sequence is 11 residues long. Trimming shortened V by 0 bases and J by 8 bases, and 3 bases separated the two germline ends. The germline gives CDR1 SGHKS, CDR2 YYEKEE (reference sequence). The CDR3 sequence is CASSLVDEQFF. CDR3 DNA: TGTGCCAGCAGCTTGGTCGATGAGCAGTTCTTC.

The V call is TRBV29-1, the J call TRBJ1-4, with a possible D match to TRBD1 (6 bases). V shed 7 bases and J shed 4 bases, with 10 bases lying between them. The CDR3 totals 12 residues. CDR1 SQVTM and CDR2 ANQGSEA come from the germline V gene. In nucleotides, the CDR3 is TGCAGCGCCGGACAGTTTAATGAAAAACTGTTTTTT. Its translation is CSAGQFNEKLFF.

A single count supports this clone. The rearrangement uses TRBV27 and TRBJ2-1, with TRBD2 as a possible D gene (6 bases). Germline CDR1 is MNHEY and CDR2 is SMNVEV (reference sequence). V was cut by 5 bases and J by 2 bases, with 19 bases left in between. The CDR3 spans 17 residues. CDR3 region: CASSDRPVAATYNEQFF. CDR3 nucleotides: TGTGCCAGCAGTGACCGCCCTGTAGCGGCCACCTACAATGAGCAGTTCTTC.

The chain has TRBV9 and TRBJ2-7; 7 bases are a match to TRBD1. The germline V gene has CDR1 SGDLS and CDR2 YYNGEE. The CDR3 has 15 residues. The J segment lost 3 bases and the V segment lost 1 base, leaving 7 bases of the junction unmatched. The chain's CDR3 is CASSVSAAGGYEQYF. The CDR3 nucleotides read TGTGCCAGCAGCGTATCGGCGGCAGGGGGCTACGAGCAGTACTTC.

V usage is TRBV7-8 and J usage is TRBJ2-7; the match to TRBD2 covers 9 bases. Germline V gene data show CDR1 as SGHVS and CDR2 as FQNEAQ. The junction had 8 bases not matched to a gene; V was cut back by 4 bases and J by 7 bases. The CDR3 is 14 residues long. The CDR3 DNA reads TGTGCCAGCAGCTCAGTTAGCGGGAGTAGGGAGCAGTACTTC. This translates into CASSSVSGSREQYF.

The CDR3 loop reads CAWSFGGNTEAFF. The CDR3 region has the DNA TGTGCCTGGAGTTTCGGGGGGAACACTGAAGCTTTCTTT. The chain is built from TRBV30 and TRBJ1-1; a possible D gene is TRBD1 (5 bases). The CDR3 spans 13 residues. Germline values: CDR1 GTSNPN, CDR2 SVGIG (reference sequence). Trimming cost V 2 bases and J 1 base, with 8 bases left between them. The entire variable domain, with the rest obtained from reference TRBV30 and TRBJ1-1, is as follows: SQTIHQWPATLVQPVGSPLSLECTVEGTSNPNLYWYRQAAGRGLQLLFYSVGIGQISSEVPQNLSASRPQDRQFILSSKKLLLSDSGFYLCAWSFGGNTEAFFGQGTRLTVV.

This chain links TRBV14 with TRBJ2-1, with a weak D call TRBD1 (5 bases). V lost 4 bases and J 4 bases, leaving 11 bases between the germline ends. Germline V gene sequence: CDR1 SGHDN, CDR2 FVKESK. This CDR3 comprises 14 residues. The CDR3 here is CASSPIDRYNEQFF. In DNA, the CDR3 is TGTGCCAGCAGCCCGATCGACAGATACAATGAGCAGTTCTTC. Complete variable domain (other parts from reference TRBV14 and TRBJ2-1): EAGVTQFPSHSVIEKGQTVTLRCDPISGHDNLYWYRRVMGKEIKFLLHFVKESKQDESGMPNNRFLAERTGGTYSTLKVQPAELEDSGVYFCASSPIDRYNEQFFGPGTRLTVL.

This chain uses TRBV27 with TRBJ2-7, with a weak D call TRBD1 (5 bases). Germline CDR1 MNHEY, CDR2 SMNVEV (reference sequence). The V gene lost 6 bases and the J gene lost 4 bases, with 16 bases spanning the gap. The CDR3 covers 14 residues. The CDR3: CASRLGLDTYEQYF. The CDR3 coding sequence is TGTGCCAGCAGATTGGGGCTAGATACGTACGAGCAGTACTTC.

CDR3 in DNA: TGTGCCAGCAGTGTCTGGGGCCGCACTGAAGCTTTCTTT. It specifies CASSVWGRTEAFF. The gene calls are TRBV2 and TRBJ1-1; perhaps TRBD1 as D (5 bases). CDR3 length equals 13 residues. V was trimmed by 4 bases and J by 4 bases, leaving 10 bases between them. Germline lookup yields CDR1 SNHLY and CDR2 FYNNEI.

The chain combines TRBV4-3 with TRBJ2-1, with a possible D match to TRBD1 (6 bases). Per the germline V gene, CDR1 is LGHNA and CDR2 is YSLEER. V was trimmed by 0 bases and J by 2 bases, leaving 23 bases between them. The length of the CDR3 is 20 residues. Here the CDR3 reads CASSQDDWLDRPSPYNEQFF. The DNA for the CDR3 is TGCGCCAGCAGCCAAGACGATTGGCTCGACAGGCCCTCCCCCTACAATGAGCAGTTCTTC.

V and J are TRBV7-6 and TRBJ2-1; 11 nucleotides match TRBD2. The CDR3 contains 16 residues. V was pared by 5 bases and J by 4 bases, with 7 bases of the junction left unmatched. The V gene's germline CDR1 is SGHVS and CDR2 FNYEAQ. This CDR3 reads CASSLGSSGGYNEQFF. For the CDR3, the DNA is TGTGCCAGCAGCCTGGGGTCTAGCGGGGGGTACAATGAGCAGTTCTTC.

The genes are TRBV19 and TRBJ1-5; no firm D call. CDR1 and CDR2 from the germline V gene are LNHDA and SQIVND (reference sequence). V was shortened by 7 bases and J by 4 bases, with 23 bases between the two germline ends. The CDR3 is 17 amino acids. CDR3 nucleotides: TGTGCCAGTACCCCGAGGGTCCATCTTGGAGGGAATCAGCCCCAGCATTTT. Protein sequence: CASTPRVHLGGNQPQHF. Full variable domain (missing parts from reference TRBV19 and TRBJ1-5): DGGITQSPKYLFRKEGQNVTLSCEQNLNHDAMYWYRQDPGQGLRLIYYSQIVNDFQKGDIAEGYSVSREKKESFPLTVTSAQKNPTAFYLCASTPRVHLGGNQPQHFGDGTRLSIL.

This clone was detected only a few times. The gene calls are TRBV2 and TRBJ1-5, with TRBD1 matching over 10 bases. The CDR3 loop spans 15 amino acids. J was trimmed by 2 bases and V by 5 bases; bases with no gene match: 3. Looked up from germline, CDR1 is SNHLY and CDR2 is FYNNEI. The CDR3 is CASSRDRGGNQPQHF. The CDR3 DNA follows: TGTGCCAGCAGTAGGGACAGGGGTGGCAATCAGCCCCAGCATTTT.

J is TRBJ1-4 and V is TRBV9; TRBD1 matches at 8 bases. The CDR3 is 15 residues long. Germline loops: CDR1 SGDLS, CDR2 YYNGEE. J was trimmed by 8 bases and V by 0 bases; bases with no gene match: 6. The chain's CDR3 is CASSVGGGQGEKLFF. Here the CDR3 DNA reads TGTGCCAGCAGCGTAGGAGGTGGACAGGGAGAAAAACTGTTTTTT.

This clone was seen once. The rearrangement uses TRBV7-6 and TRBJ1-2; 9 bases match TRBD1. This CDR3 contains 15 residues. Trimming removed 2 bases from V and 4 bases from J; junction bases left unmatched: 5. The V gene's germline CDR1 is SGHVS and CDR2 FNYEAQ. This CDR3 reads CASSLTGQGFYGYTF. The DNA for the CDR3 is TGTGCCAGCAGCTTAACGGGACAGGGCTTCTATGGCTACACCTTC.

The gene calls are TRBV11-2 and TRBJ2-3; D may be TRBD2 (6 bases). Trimming pared 1 base from V and 0 bases from J, leaving 8 bases between. The CDR3 runs 15 residues. Germline CDR1 reads SGHAT; CDR2 reads FQNNGV. The CDR3 loop reads CASSLGGTSTDTQYF. CDR3 nucleotide sequence: TGTGCCAGCAGCTTAGGAGGGACTAGCACAGATACGCAGTATTTT.

This chain's CDR3 is CATSRGLLGPLYF. CDR3 sequence (DNA): TGTGCCACCAGCAGGGGACTACTGGGCCCCCTATATTTT. The V gene is TRBV15, the J gene TRBJ1-3; D may be TRBD1 (5 bases). The CDR3 contains 13 residues. Germline-derived CDR1 and CDR2 are LNHNV and YYDKDF (reference sequence). V dropped 3 bases and J dropped 14 bases, with 17 bases sitting between them.

The chain has TRBV6-5 and TRBJ1-1, with 8 positions matching TRBD1. Per germline, CDR1 MNHEY and CDR2 SVGAGI. There are 15 residues in the CDR3. V dropped 2 bases and J dropped 5; count of bases not matched to a gene: 7. CDR3 residues: CASSYRARGRTEAFF. As DNA, the CDR3 is TGTGCCAGCAGTTACAGGGCCAGGGGGCGAACTGAAGCTTTCTTT.

This chain connects TRBV4-1 to TRBJ1-5, with D maybe TRBD1 (6 bases). The CDR3 has 13 residues. With 8 bases removed from V and 7 bases from J, the gap between germline ends came to 15 bases. Germline V gene sequence: CDR1 MGHRA, CDR2 YSYEKL. The CDR3 region has the DNA TGCGCCAGCCATACAGGGTTCGGCCAGCCCCAGCATTTT. This gives the protein CASHTGFGQPQHF.

The chain carries TRBV4-3 and TRBJ2-1; 8 bases line up with TRBD2. Looked up from germline, CDR1 is LGHNA and CDR2 is YSLEER. Unmatched junction bases numbered 4, after V lost 1 base and J lost 2 bases. The CDR3 is 16 residues long. CDR3 sequence reads: CASSQANSGAYNEQFF. In nucleotides, the CDR3 is TGCGCCAGCAGCCAAGCGAATAGCGGGGCCTACAATGAGCAGTTCTTC.

This chain uses TRBV20-1 with TRBJ2-1; D uncertain. Germline-derived CDR1 and CDR2 are DFQATT and SNEGSKA (reference sequence). V gave up 6 bases and J gave up 3 bases, with 6 bases separating them. The CDR3 extends over 11 amino acids. The CDR3 coding sequence is TGCAGTGCATACTGCTACAATGAGCAGTTCTTC. This gives the protein CSAYCYNEQFF.

This clone was detected only a few times. The rearrangement joins TRBV6-1 to TRBJ2-7, with 8 nucleotides matching TRBD2. Germline CDR1 reads MNHNS; CDR2 reads SASEGT. V lost 1 base, J lost 4 bases, and 6 bases stayed unmatched. The CDR3 consists of 15 residues. The CDR3 is CASSEGSGSSYEQYF. CDR3 nucleotide sequence: TGTGCCAGCAGTGAAGGGAGCGGGAGTTCTTACGAGCAGTACTTC.

V and J are TRBV6-1 and TRBJ1-1; D is possibly TRBD1 (5 bases). Looked up from germline, CDR1 is MNHNS and CDR2 is SASEGT. The CDR3 is made up of 12 amino acids. Trimming left V 11 bases short and J 2 bases short, with 12 bases between. DNA of the CDR3: TGTGCCGGGGCAAGACCCAACACTGAAGCTTTCTTT. Its protein is CAGARPNTEAFF.

V gene TRBV20-1 combines with J gene TRBJ2-1; D unclear. This CDR3 region has 11 residues. Germline assignment: CDR1 DFQATT and CDR2 SNEGSKA (reference sequence). Deletions cut 3 bases from V and 4 bases from J, with 4 bases between. The CDR3 DNA follows: TGCAGTGCTAGTCCATACAATGAGCAGTTCTTC. This translates into CSASPYNEQFF.

Details on this clone: The junction differs from germline at one of its ends, possibly a read error. The CDR3 sequence is CASSLIEGFLIF. The CDR3 DNA follows: TGTGCCAGCAGCCTCATCGAGGGATTTTTAATCTTT. The chain has TRBV11-3 and TRBJ1-1; D uncertain. The CDR3 runs to 12 residues. Germline assignment: CDR1 SGHNT and CDR2 YENEEA.

The rearrangement uses TRBV5-6 and TRBJ1-1, with 10 bases aligning to TRBD1. This CDR3 comprises 15 residues. Unmatched junction bases numbered 6, after V lost 3 bases and J lost 4 bases. Germline lookup yields CDR1 SGHDT and CDR2 YYEEEE. CDR3 DNA: TGTGCCAGCAGCTACGGGACAGGGGTTGCCACTGAAGCTTTCTTT. Translation gives CASSYGTGVATEAFF.

This clone was seen once. The rearrangement links TRBV19 to TRBJ2-2; 16 bases are shared with TRBD2. The CDR3 contains 16 residues. J was trimmed by 6 bases and V by 7 bases; bases with no gene match: 5. The germline gives CDR1 LNHDA, CDR2 SQIVND (reference sequence). The CDR3 loop is CASTGTSGGASGELFF. The CDR3 DNA sequence: TGTGCCAGTACCGGGACTAGCGGGGGGGCCTCCGGGGAGCTGTTTTTT.

The chain is built from TRBV21-1 and TRBJ1-4; the DNA was not used to check the table's D call, TRBD1. TRBV21-1 is annotated as a pseudogene. This CDR3 comprises 15 residues. This chain's CDR3 is CASRRQFATNEKLFF. In DNA form, the CDR3 reads TGTGCCAGCAGACGACAGTTTGCAACTAATGAAAAACTGTTTTTT.

This chain connects TRBV5-4 to TRBJ2-7, with D possibly TRBD1 on 5 matching bases. The V gene lost 0 bases and the J gene lost 2 bases, with 9 bases spanning the gap. The CDR3 loop spans 14 amino acids. Germline V CDR1 and CDR2: SGHNT, YYREEE (reference sequence). CDR3: CASSLVAGTYEQYF. CDR3 nucleotides: TGTGCCAGCAGCTTGGTTGCAGGGACCTACGAGCAGTACTTC.